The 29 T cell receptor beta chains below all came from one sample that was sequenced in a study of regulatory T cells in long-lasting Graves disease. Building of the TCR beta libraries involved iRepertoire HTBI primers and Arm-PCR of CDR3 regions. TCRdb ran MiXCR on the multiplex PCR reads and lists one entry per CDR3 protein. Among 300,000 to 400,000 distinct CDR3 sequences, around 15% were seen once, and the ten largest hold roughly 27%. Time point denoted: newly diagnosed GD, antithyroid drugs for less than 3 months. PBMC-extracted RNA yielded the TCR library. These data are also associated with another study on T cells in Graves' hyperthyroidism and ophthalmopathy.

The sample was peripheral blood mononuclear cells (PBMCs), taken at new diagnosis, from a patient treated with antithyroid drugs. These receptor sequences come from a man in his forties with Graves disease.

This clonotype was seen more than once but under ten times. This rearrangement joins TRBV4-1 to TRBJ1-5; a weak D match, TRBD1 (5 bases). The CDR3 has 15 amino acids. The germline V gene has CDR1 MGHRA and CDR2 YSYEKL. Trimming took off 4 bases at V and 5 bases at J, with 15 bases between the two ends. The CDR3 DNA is TGCGCCAGCAGCCGTAGAACAGGAAGAGATCAGCCCCAGCATTTT. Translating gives CASSRRTGRDQPQHF.

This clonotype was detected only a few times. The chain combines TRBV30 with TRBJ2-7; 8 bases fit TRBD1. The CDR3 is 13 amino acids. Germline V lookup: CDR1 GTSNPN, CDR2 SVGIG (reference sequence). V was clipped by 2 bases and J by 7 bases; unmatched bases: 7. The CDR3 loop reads CAWSRRGLSEQYF. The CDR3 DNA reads TGTGCCTGGAGTCGCAGGGGGCTTAGTGAGCAGTACTTC.

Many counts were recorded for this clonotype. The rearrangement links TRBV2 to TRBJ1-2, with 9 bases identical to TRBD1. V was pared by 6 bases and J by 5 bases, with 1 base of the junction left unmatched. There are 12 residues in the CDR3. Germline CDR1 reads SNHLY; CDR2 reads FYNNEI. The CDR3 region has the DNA TGTGCCAGCAGGGGACAGGGATATGGCTACACCTTC. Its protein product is CASRGQGYGYTF. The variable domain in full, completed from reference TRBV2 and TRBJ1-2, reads EPEVTQTPSHQVTQMGQEVILRCVPISNHLYFYWYRQILGQKVEFLVSFYNNEISEKSEIFDDQFSVERPDGSNFTLKIRSTKLEDSAMYFCASRGQGYGYTFGSGTRLTVV.

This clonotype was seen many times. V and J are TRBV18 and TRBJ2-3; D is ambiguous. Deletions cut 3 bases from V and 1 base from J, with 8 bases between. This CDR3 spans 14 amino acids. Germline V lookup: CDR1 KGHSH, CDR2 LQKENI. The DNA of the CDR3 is TGTGCCAGCTCACCGGCGAGTGGCACAGATACGCAGTATTTT. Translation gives CASSPASGTDTQYF.

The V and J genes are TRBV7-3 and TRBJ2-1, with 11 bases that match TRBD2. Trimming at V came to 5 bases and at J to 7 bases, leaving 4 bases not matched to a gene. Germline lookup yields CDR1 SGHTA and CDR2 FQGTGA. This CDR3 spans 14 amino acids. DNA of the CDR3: TGTGCCAGCAGCCCTACTAGCGGGAGTAATGAGCAGTTCTTC. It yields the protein CASSPTSGSNEQFF. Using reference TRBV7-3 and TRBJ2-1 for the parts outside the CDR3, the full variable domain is GAGVSQTPSNKVTEKGKYVELRCDPISGHTALYWYRQSLGQGPEFLIYFQGTGAADDSGLPNDRFFAVRPEGSVSTLKIQRTERGDSAVYLCASSPTSGSNEQFFGPGTRLTVL.

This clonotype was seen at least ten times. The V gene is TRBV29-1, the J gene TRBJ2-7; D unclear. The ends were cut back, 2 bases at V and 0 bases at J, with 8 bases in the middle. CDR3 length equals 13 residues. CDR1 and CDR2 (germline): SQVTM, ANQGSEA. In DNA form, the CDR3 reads TGCAGCGTTGAATACACGAGCTCCTACGAGCAGTACTTC. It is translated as CSVEYTSSYEQYF.

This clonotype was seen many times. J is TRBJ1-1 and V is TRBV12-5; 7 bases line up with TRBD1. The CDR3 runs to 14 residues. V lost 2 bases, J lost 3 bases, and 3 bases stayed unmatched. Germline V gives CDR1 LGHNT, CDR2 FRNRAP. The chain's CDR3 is CASGLRQGDTEAFF. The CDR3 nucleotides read TGTGCTAGTGGTTTGAGGCAGGGGGACACTGAAGCTTTCTTT.

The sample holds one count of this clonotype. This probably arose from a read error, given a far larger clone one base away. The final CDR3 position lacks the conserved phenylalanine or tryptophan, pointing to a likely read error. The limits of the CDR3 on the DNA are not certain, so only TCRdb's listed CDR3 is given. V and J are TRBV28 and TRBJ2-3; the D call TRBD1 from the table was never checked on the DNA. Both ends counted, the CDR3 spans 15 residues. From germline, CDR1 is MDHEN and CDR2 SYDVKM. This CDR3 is CASSARRWYQETQYY.

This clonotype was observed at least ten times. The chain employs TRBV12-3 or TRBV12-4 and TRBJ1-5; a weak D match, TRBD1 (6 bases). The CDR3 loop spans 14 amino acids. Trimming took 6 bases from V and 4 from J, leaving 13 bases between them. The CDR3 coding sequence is TGTGCCAGCAGCGCCGGACAGAGAAATCAGCCCCAGCATTTT. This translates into CASSAGQRNQPQHF.

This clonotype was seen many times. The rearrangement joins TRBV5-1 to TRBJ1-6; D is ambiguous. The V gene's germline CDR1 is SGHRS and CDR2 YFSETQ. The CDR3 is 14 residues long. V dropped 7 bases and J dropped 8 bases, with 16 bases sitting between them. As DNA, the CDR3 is TGCGCCAGCCGACCGGCTGAAACTGATTCACCCCTCCACTTT. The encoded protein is CASRPAETDSPLHF.

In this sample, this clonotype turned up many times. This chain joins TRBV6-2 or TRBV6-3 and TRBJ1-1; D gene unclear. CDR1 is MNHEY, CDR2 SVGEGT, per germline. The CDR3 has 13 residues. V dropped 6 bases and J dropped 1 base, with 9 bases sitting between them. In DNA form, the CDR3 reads TGTGCCAGCAGCTCCACAGAGAACACTGAAGCTTTCTTT. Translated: CASSSTENTEAFF.

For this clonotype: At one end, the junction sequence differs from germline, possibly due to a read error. CDR3 loop: CASSTTGRSGNTMYF. As DNA, the CDR3 is TGTGCCAGCAGTACTACAGGTAGATCTGGAAACACCATGTATTTT. The rearrangement joins TRBV28 to TRBJ1-3, with D perhaps matching TRBD1 (5 bases). The CDR3 extends over 15 amino acids. Per the germline V gene, CDR1 is MDHEN and CDR2 is SYDVKM.

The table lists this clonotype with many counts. The CDR3 DNA reads as TGTGCCAGCAGTGAAGAGGGGCTTGGGGCCAACGTCCTGACTTTC. Its protein product is CASSEEGLGANVLTF. The chain combines TRBV2 with TRBJ2-6; D is possibly TRBD1 (5 bases). In germline, CDR1 is SNHLY, CDR2 FYNNEI. The CDR3 totals 15 residues. The V end was cut by 1 base, the J end by 3 bases, with 7 bases between.

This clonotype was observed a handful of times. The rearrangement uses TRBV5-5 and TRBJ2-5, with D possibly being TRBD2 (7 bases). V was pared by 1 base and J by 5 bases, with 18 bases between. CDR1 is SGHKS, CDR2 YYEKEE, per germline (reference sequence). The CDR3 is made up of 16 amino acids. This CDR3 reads CASSLWYRVGGETQYF. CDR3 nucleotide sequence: TGTGCCAGCAGCTTGTGGTACAGGGTGGGGGGGGAGACCCAGTACTTC. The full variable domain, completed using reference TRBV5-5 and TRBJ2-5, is DAGVTQSPTHLIKTRGQQVTLRCSPISGHKSVSWYQQVLGQGPQFIFQYYEKEERGRGNFPDRFSARQFPNYSSELNVNALLLGDSALYLCASSLWYRVGGETQYFGPGTRLLVL.

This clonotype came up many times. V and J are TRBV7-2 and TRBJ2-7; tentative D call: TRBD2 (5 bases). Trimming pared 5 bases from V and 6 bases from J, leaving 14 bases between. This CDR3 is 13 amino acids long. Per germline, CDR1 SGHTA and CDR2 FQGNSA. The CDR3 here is CASSPAKRGEQYF. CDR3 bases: TGTGCCAGCAGCCCAGCGAAACGGGGCGAGCAGTACTTC.

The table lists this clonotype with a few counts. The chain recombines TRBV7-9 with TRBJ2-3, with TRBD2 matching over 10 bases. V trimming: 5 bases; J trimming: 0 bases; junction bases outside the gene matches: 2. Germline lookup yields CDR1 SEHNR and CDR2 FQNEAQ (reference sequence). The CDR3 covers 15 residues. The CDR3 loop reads CASSRSGGSTDTQYF. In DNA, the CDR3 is TGTGCCAGCAGCCGTAGCGGGGGGAGCACAGATACGCAGTATTTT.

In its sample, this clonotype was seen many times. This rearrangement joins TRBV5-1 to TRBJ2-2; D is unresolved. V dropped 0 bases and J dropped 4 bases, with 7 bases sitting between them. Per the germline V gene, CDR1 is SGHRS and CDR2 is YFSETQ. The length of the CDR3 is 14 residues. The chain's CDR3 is CASSLVAVTGELFF. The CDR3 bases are TGCGCCAGCAGCTTGGTGGCAGTCACCGGGGAGCTGTTTTTT.

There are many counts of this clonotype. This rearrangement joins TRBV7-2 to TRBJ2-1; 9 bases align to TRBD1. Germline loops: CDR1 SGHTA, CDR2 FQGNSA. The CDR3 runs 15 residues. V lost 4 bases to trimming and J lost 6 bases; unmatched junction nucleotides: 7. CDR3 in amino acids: CASSYRQGVSNEQFF. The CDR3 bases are TGTGCCAGCAGCTACAGACAGGGGGTAAGCAATGAGCAGTTCTTC.

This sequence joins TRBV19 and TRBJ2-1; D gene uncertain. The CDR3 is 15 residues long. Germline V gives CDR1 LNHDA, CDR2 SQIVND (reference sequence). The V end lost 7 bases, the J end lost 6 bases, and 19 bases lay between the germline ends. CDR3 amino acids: CASTPTRLGFNEQFF. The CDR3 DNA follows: TGTGCCAGTACCCCAACGAGGTTGGGGTTCAATGAGCAGTTCTTC.

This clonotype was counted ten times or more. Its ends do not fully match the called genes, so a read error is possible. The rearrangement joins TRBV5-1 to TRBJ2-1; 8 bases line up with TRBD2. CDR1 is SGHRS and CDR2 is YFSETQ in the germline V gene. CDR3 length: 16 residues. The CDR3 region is CASSLELAGGYHEQFF. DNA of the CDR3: TGCGCCAGCAGCTTGGAACTCGCGGGGGGCTACCATGAGCAGTTCTTC.

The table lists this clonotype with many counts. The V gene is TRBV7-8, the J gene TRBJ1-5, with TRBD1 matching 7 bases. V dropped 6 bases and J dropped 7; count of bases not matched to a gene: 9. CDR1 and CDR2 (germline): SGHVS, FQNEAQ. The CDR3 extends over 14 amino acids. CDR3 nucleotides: TGTGCCAGCAGGTCCGACAGGGAGGGACAGCCCCAGCATTTT. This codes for CASRSDREGQPQHF.

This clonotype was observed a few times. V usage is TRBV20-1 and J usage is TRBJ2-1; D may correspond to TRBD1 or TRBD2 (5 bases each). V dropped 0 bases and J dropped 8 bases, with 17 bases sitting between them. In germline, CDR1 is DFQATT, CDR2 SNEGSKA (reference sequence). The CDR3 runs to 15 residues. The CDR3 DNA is TGCAGTGCTAGAGATCTCGGGACCGCGGTCCATGAGCAGTTCTTC. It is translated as CSARDLGTAVHEQFF.

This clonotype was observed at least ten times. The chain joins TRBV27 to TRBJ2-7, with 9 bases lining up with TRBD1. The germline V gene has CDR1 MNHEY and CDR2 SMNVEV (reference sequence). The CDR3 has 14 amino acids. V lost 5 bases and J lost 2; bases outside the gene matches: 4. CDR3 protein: CASSNRQGAYEQYF. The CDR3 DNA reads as TGTGCCAGCAGTAACAGACAGGGGGCCTACGAGCAGTACTTC.

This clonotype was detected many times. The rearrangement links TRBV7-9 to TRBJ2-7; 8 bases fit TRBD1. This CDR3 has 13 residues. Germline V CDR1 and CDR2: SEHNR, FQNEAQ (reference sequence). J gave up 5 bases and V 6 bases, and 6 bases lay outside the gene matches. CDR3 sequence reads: CASRRTGSHEQYF. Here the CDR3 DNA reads TGTGCCAGCAGAAGGACAGGGTCCCACGAGCAGTACTTC.

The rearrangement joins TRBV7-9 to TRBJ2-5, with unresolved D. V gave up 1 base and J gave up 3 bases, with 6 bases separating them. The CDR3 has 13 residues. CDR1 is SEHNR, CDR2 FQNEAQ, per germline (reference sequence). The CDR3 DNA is TGTGCCAGCAGCTTAGGGATCGAAGAGACCCAGTACTTC. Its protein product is CASSLGIEETQYF.

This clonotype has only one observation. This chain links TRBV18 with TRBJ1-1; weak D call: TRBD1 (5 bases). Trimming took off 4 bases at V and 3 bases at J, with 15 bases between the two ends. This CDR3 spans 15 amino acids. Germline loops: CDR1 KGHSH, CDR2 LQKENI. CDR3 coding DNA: TGTGCCAGCTCACAAACGACAGACGGCTACACTGAAGCTTTCTTT. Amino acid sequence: CASSQTTDGYTEAFF.

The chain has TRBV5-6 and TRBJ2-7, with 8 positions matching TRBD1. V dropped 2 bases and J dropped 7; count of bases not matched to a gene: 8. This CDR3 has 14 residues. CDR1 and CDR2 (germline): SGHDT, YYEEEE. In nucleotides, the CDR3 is TGTGCCAGCAGCTTTCAACAGGGGGATGAAGAGCAGTACTTC. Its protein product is CASSFQQGDEEQYF.

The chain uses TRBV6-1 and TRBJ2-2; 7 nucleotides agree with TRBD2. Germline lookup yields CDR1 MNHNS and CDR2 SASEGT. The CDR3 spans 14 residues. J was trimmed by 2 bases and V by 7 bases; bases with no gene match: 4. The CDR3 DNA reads TGTGCCAGCAAAGCGGGGTTAAACACCGGGGAGCTGTTTTTT. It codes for CASKAGLNTGELFF.

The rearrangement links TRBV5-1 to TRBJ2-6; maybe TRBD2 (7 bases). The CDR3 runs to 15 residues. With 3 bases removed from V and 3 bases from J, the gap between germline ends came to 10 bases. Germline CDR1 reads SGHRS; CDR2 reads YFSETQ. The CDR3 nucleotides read TGCGCCAGCAGCTGGGGGGGCGTTGGGGCCAACGTCCTGACTTTC. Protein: CASSWGGVGANVLTF.